The T cell receptor (beta chain) under discussion was sequenced for a study of control samples from healthy donors and cancer patients. Germline values: CDR1 DFQATT, CDR2 SNEGSKA (reference sequence). V shed 3 bases and J shed 2 bases, with 7 bases lying between them. The CDR3 contains 12 residues. TCRdb's table, derived via immunoSEQ multiplex PCR, lists solely in-frame clones and lacks some. The data contain 95,000 to 150,000 clones, around 94% of them singletons. The rearrangement links TRBV20-1 to TRBJ2-5; D is perhaps TRBD1 (5 bases). Sequenced input: PBMCs. This TCR was recovered from a man older than 75 with head and neck cancer. CDR3 in amino acids: CSASPGQETQYF. The CDR3 DNA reads TGCAGTGCTAGTCCAGGGCAAGAGACCCAGTACTTC.